The T cell receptor (beta chain) under discussion was sequenced for a study of PD-L1 blockade in urothelial cancer. Whole-study results and caveats: Blood TCR clonality below the median before treatment was a predictor of better survival.

Anywhere from 1 to 8 samples came from each patient, spanning pretreatment and on-treatment. What went into each PCR as a spike was synthetic TCR analog templates. Sequenced by immunoSEQ multiplex PCR; TCRdb stores in-frame clones only, minus some. Of about 76,000 clones in the sample, around four fifths were seen once. As for this clone: Its target is not known.

Sample: PBMCs, taken around atezolizumab (anti-PD-L1) treatment. This clonotype was sampled from a man between 65 and 79 years old with urothelial cancer.

CDR3 coding DNA: TGTGCCAGCAGTTCTACAGGGGGCTTTGGAAGCAATCAGCCCCAGCATTTT. It is translated as CASSSTGGFGSNQPQHF. The chain couples TRBV5-6 to TRBJ1-5; 9 bases agree with TRBD1. Trimming removed 5 bases from V and 1 base from J; junction bases left unmatched: 10. From germline, CDR1 is SGHDT and CDR2 YYEEEE. This CDR3 is built from 17 residues.